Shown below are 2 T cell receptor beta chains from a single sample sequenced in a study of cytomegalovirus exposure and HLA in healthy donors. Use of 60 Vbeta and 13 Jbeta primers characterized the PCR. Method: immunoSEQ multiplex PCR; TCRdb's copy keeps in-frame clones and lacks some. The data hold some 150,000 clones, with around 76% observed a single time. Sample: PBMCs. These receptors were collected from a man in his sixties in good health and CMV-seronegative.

CDR3 region: CVRSLPPPTGVVYEQYF. Here the CDR3 DNA reads TGTGTCAGAAGCTTACCTCCACCGACAGGGGTAGTCTACGAGCAGTACTTC. The chain is built from TRBV7-5 and TRBJ2-5; TRBD1 is the table's D call, not checked against the DNA. The last part of the DNA fits TRBJ2-7 better; the J call may be wrong. TRBV7-5 corresponds to a pseudogene. The CDR3 sequence is 17 residues long.

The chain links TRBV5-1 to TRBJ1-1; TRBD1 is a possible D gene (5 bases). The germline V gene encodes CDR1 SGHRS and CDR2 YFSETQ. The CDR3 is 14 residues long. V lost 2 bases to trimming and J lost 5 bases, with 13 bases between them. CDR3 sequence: CASSLNPGDTEAFF. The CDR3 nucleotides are TGCGCCAGCAGCTTAAATCCGGGGGATACTGAAGCTTTCTTT.